A selection of T cell receptor beta chains follows, all from one sample in a study of blood T cell repertoires in COVID-19. The protocol was immunoSEQ multiplex PCR, while the TCRdb copy is restricted to in-frame clones and leaves out a portion. The sample shows 100,000 or so clones, approximately 81% of them seen only once. The specimen was peripheral blood. The source is a man older than 75 with acute or convalescent COVID-19. Both conserved end residues are part of each CDR3. Each record gives: V gene, J gene, D gene, clone size, CDR3 protein, CDR3 DNA. D genes are given only for firm matches. Rows may omit the clone size; those that give it use once, few, many or a size class.

>TRBV10-3|TRBJ2-7|NA|NA
CAISEIGTNYEQYF
TGTGCCATCAGTGAGATAGGGACAAACTACGAGCAGTACTTC
>TRBV7-8|TRBJ2-1|NA|NA
CASRPRGGSYNEQFF
TGTGCCAGCAGGCCCAGAGGGGGCTCCTACAATGAGCAGTTCTTC
>TRBV5-4|TRBJ1-3|NA|NA
CASSLDSLSGNTIYF
TGTGCCAGCAGTTTGGACAGCCTCTCTGGAAACACCATATATTTT
>TRBV14|TRBJ2-3|NA|NA
CASSQDIQTSTDTQYF
TGTGCCAGCAGCCAAGATATCCAGACTAGCACAGATACGCAGTATTTT
>TRBV27|TRBJ2-7|TRBD1|NA
CASALYRGSLGEQYF
TGTGCCAGCGCTTTATACAGGGGGAGTTTAGGCGAGCAGTACTTC
>TRBV19|TRBJ1-2|TRBD1|NA
CASSVGGGVSYGYTF
TGTGCCAGTAGTGTAGGAGGGGGCGTTTCGTATGGCTACACCTTC
>TRBV3-1/TRBV3-2|TRBJ1-3|TRBD1|NA
CASSRDRTTRLNTIYF
TGTGCCAGCAGCCGGGACAGGACTACCCGTCTTAACACCATATATTTT
>TRBV5-4|TRBJ2-5|NA|once
CASSSRDTQETQYF
TGTGCCAGCAGCTCCCGGGACACCCAAGAGACCCAGTACTTC
>TRBV19|TRBJ1-1|NA|once
CASSLRAGEAFF
TGTGCCAGTAGTCTCAGGGCCGGTGAAGCTTTCTTT
>TRBV14|TRBJ2-7|NA|few
CASSKYYEQYF
TGTGCCAGCAGTAAATACTACGAGCAGTACTTC
>TRBV7-8|TRBJ2-1|NA|NA
CASRTVSIEQFF
TGTGCCAGCAGAACGGTATCCATTGAGCAGTTCTTC
>TRBV27|TRBJ1-1|TRBD1|NA
CASSPRTGTTEAFF
TGTGCCAGCAGTCCCAGGACAGGGACAACTGAAGCTTTCTTT
>TRBV5-4|TRBJ1-4|TRBD1|NA
CASSLGGQGNEKLFF
TGTGCCAGCAGCTTGGGAGGACAGGGGAATGAAAAACTGTTTTTT
>TRBV7-2|TRBJ2-1|NA|NA
CASSSGTIRDWNEQFF
TGTGCCAGCAGCTCCGGAACGATTCGGGATTGGAATGAGCAGTTCTTC
>TRBV11-3|TRBJ2-5|TRBD1|NA
CASSPTGGGGETQYF
TGTGCCAGCAGCCCCACAGGGGGCGGAGGAGAGACCCAGTACTTC
>TRBV10-3|TRBJ1-4|TRBD1|NA
CAISDGTVNEKLFF
TGTGCCATCAGTGACGGGACAGTTAATGAAAAACTGTTTTTT
>TRBV12-3/TRBV12-4|TRBJ2-5|NA|NA
CASSLRSLETQYF
TGTGCCAGCAGCCTGAGGTCCCTAGAGACCCAGTACTTC
>TRBV9|TRBJ1-6|NA|NA
CASTPGGFGNSPLHF
TGTGCCAGCACCCCGGGGGGGTTCGGGAATTCACCCCTCCACTTT
>TRBV10-3|TRBJ2-5|TRBD1|NA
CAISLGQGETQYF
TGTGCCATCAGTTTGGGACAGGGGGAGACCCAGTACTTC
>TRBV4-1|TRBJ2-6|NA|NA
CASSQDPPGSSGANVLTF
TGCGCCAGCAGCCAAGATCCCCCGGGGAGCTCTGGGGCCAACGTCCTGACTTTC
>TRBV10-1|TRBJ2-4|NA|NA
CASSHHRAKNIQYF
TGCGCCAGCAGTCACCACAGGGCCAAAAACATTCAGTACTTC
>TRBV19|TRBJ1-5|TRBD1|NA
CASSIQGAGNQPQHF
TGTGCCAGTAGTATTCAGGGGGCCGGCAATCAGCCCCAGCATTTT
>TRBV10-2|TRBJ1-5|NA|NA
CASSDRGRGDQPQHF
TGCGCCAGCAGTGATAGGGGCAGGGGAGATCAGCCCCAGCATTTT
>TRBV7-7|TRBJ1-1|TRBD1|NA
CASSLVGQGAGTEAFF
TGTGCTAGCAGCTTAGTAGGTCAGGGGGCTGGCACTGAAGCTTTCTTT
>TRBV6-5|TRBJ1-1|NA|NA
CASSYGVGTTPTEAFF
TGTGCCAGCAGTTACGGGGTTGGGACTACGCCCACTGAAGCTTTCTTT
>TRBV18|TRBJ2-7|NA|NA
CASSPGLSYEQYF
TGTGCCAGCTCACCGGGACTTTCCTACGAGCAGTACTTC
>TRBV5-1|TRBJ1-1|TRBD1|NA
CASRLTTGVSTEAFF
TGCGCCAGCAGACTCACCACAGGGGTTAGCACTGAAGCTTTCTTT
>TRBV3-1/TRBV3-2|TRBJ1-2|TRBD1|NA
CASSHVQGAGYGYTF
TGTGCCAGCAGCCACGTACAGGGGGCCGGCTATGGCTACACCTTC
>TRBV6-6|TRBJ1-4|NA|few
CASSHSWTDNEKLFF
TGTGCCAGCAGTCATTCCTGGACAGATAATGAAAAACTGTTTTTT
>TRBV7-8|TRBJ2-2|NA|NA
CASSLSLTGELFF
TGTGCCAGCAGCTTAAGCCTAACCGGGGAGCTGTTTTTT
>TRBV25-1|TRBJ2-7|NA|NA
CASRESGYGFEQYF
TGTGCCAGCCGTGAATCAGGGTACGGGTTCGAGCAGTACTTC
>TRBV11-2|TRBJ1-1|TRBD1|NA
CASSPGQLNTEAFF
TGTGCCAGCAGCCCGGGACAGCTGAACACTGAAGCTTTCTTT
>TRBV4-3|TRBJ2-2|TRBD2|NA
CASSQTSGRLGGELFF
TGCGCCAGCAGCCAGACTAGCGGGAGATTGGGCGGGGAGCTGTTTTTT
>TRBV18|TRBJ2-2|NA|NA
CASSPLPGYTGELFF
TGTGCCAGCTCACCACTACCGGGATACACCGGGGAGCTGTTTTTT
>TRBV28|TRBJ2-6|NA|NA
CASSRATVSGANVLTF
TGTGCCAGCAGCCGTGCGACAGTCTCAGGGGCCAACGTCCTGACTTTC
>TRBV7-2|TRBJ2-1|TRBD2|NA
CASSKYGTSGRNYEQFF
TGTGCCAGCAGCAAATACGGGACTAGCGGAAGAAATTATGAGCAGTTCTTC
>TRBV2|TRBJ2-3|TRBD1|many
CASRGTGGRTDTQYF
TGTGCCAGCAGAGGCACAGGGGGCCGCACAGATACGCAGTATTTT
>TRBV6-2/TRBV6-3|TRBJ1-1|NA|NA
CASSYWGQSEAFF
TGTGCCAGCAGTTATTGGGGCCAGAGTGAAGCTTTCTTT
>TRBV7-3|TRBJ2-3|NA|NA
CASSSLGDTSTDTQYF
TGTGCCAGCAGCTCGCTCGGGGATACTAGCACAGATACGCAGTATTTT
>TRBV30|TRBJ1-4|NA|NA
CAWSVLGAREKLFF
TGTGCCTGGAGTGTACTGGGGGCGAGGGAAAAACTGTTTTTT
>TRBV4-3|TRBJ2-3|TRBD1|NA
CASSPGQYTDTQYF
TGCGCCAGCAGCCCGGGACAGTACACAGATACGCAGTATTTT
>TRBV30|TRBJ2-1|TRBD2|NA
CAWRRAGGYNEQFF
TGTGCCTGGAGGCGGGCGGGAGGCTACAATGAGCAGTTCTTC
>TRBV7-9|TRBJ1-2|TRBD1|NA
CASSHSLGTGSGGYTF
TGTGCCAGCAGCCATTCTCTCGGGACAGGATCGGGCGGCTACACCTTC
>TRBV14|TRBJ1-1|NA|NA
CASSQAGRGWFTEAFF
TGTGCCAGCAGCCAAGCGGGACGGGGGTGGTTCACTGAAGCTTTCTTT
>TRBV27|TRBJ1-4|NA|NA
CASSHGVAGATGKLFF
TGTGCCAGCAGCCATGGGGTGGCGGGGGCTACGGGAAAACTGTTTTTT
>TRBV7-2|TRBJ2-7|NA|NA
CASSLGQIYEQYF
TGTGCCAGCAGCTTAGGACAGATCTACGAGCAGTACTTC
>TRBV6-5|TRBJ1-5|NA|NA
CASRPQANSNQPQHF
TGTGCCAGCAGACCCCAGGCGAATAGCAATCAGCCCCAGCATTTT
>TRBV5-5|TRBJ2-1|NA|NA
CASSLTTRSSYNEQFF
TGTGCCAGCAGCTTAACGACCCGGAGCTCCTACAATGAGCAGTTCTTC
>TRBV28|TRBJ2-1|NA|few
CASSSGGGGVNEQFF
TGTGCCAGCAGTTCCGGGGGTGGAGGAGTCAATGAGCAGTTCTTC
>TRBV6-2/TRBV6-3|TRBJ1-2|NA|NA
CASSYPGGYTF
TGTGCCAGCAGTTACCCGGGGGGCTACACCTTC
>TRBV18|TRBJ2-1|TRBD2|NA
CASSPLLAENNEQFF
TGTGCCAGCTCACCCTTACTAGCGGAAAACAATGAGCAGTTCTTC